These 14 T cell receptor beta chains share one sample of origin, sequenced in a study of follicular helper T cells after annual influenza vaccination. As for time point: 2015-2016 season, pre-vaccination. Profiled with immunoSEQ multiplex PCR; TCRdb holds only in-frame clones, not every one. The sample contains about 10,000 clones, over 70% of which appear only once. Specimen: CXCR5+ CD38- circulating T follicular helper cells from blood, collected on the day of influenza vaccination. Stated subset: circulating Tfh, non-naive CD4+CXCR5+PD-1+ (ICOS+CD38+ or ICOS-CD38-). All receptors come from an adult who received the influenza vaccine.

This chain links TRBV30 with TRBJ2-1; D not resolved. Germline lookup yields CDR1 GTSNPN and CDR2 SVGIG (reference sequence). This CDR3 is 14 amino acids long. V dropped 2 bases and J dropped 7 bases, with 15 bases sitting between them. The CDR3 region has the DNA TGTGCCTGGAGTTTGGCGGTCGGGCTTAATGAGCAGTTCTTC. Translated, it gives CAWSLAVGLNEQFF. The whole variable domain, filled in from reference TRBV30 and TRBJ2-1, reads SQTIHQWPATLVQPVGSPLSLECTVEGTSNPNLYWYRQAAGRGLQLLFYSVGIGQISSEVPQNLSASRPQDRQFILSSKKLLLSDSGFYLCAWSLAVGLNEQFFGPGTRLTVL.

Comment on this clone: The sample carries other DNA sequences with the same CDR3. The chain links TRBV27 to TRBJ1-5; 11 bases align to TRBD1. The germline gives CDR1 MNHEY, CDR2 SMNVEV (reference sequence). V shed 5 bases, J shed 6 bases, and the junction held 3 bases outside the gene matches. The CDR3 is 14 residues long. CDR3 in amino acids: CASSRTGGGQPQHF. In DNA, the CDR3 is TGTGCCAGCAGTAGGACAGGGGGCGGTCAGCCCCAGCATTTT.

DNA of the CDR3: TGTGCCAGCAGCTTAAACCGTGACAATGAGCAGTTCTTC. It yields the protein CASSLNRDNEQFF. The V gene is TRBV5-4, the J gene TRBJ2-1, with D unresolved. V gave up 2 bases and J gave up 5 bases, with 8 bases separating them. The CDR3 extends over 13 amino acids. Germline V gene lookup returns CDR1 SGHNT and CDR2 YYREEE (reference sequence).

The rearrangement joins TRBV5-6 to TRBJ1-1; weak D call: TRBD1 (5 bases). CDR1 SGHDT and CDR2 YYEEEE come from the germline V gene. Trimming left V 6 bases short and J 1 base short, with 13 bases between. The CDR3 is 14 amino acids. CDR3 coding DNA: TGTGCCAGCACCATTCTGGGGACGAACACTGAAGCTTTCTTT. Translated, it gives CASTILGTNTEAFF.

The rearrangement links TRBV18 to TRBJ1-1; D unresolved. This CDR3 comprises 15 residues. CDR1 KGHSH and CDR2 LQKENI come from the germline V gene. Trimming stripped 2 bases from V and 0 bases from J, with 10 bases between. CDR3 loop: CASSPITGLNTEAFF. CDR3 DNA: TGTGCCAGCTCACCAATCACGGGCTTGAACACTGAAGCTTTCTTT.

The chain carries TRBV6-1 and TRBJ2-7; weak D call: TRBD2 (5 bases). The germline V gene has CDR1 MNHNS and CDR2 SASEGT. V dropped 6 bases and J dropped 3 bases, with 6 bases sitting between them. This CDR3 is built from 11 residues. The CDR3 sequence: CASRDFYEQYF. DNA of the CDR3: TGTGCCAGCAGGGACTTCTACGAGCAGTACTTC.

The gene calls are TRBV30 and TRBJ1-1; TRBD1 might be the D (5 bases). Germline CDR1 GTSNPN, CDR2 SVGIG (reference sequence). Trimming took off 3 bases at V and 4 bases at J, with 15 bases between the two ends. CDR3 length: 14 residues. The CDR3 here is CAWRPVGGRTEAFF. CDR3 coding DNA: TGTGCCTGGAGACCCGTTGGGGGTCGCACTGAAGCTTTCTTT. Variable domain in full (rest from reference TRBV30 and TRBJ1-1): SQTIHQWPATLVQPVGSPLSLECTVEGTSNPNLYWYRQAAGRGLQLLFYSVGIGQISSEVPQNLSASRPQDRQFILSSKKLLLSDSGFYLCAWRPVGGRTEAFFGQGTRLTVV.

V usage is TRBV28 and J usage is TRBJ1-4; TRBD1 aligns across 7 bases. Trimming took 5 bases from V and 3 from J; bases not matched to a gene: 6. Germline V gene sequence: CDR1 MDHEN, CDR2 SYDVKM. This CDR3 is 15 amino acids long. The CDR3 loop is CASSEAGQSNEKLFF. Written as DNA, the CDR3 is TGTGCCAGCAGTGAGGCGGGACAGTCTAATGAAAAACTGTTTTTT. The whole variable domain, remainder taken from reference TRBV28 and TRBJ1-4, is DVKVTQSSRYLVKRTGEKVFLECVQDMDHENMFWYRQDPGLGLRLIYFSYDVKMKEKGDIPEGYSVSREKKERFSLILESASTNQTSMYLCASSEAGQSNEKLFFGSGTQLSVL.

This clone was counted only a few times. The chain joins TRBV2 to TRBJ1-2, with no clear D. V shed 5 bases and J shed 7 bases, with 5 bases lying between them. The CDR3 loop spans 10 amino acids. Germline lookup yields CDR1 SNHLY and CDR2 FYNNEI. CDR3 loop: CASSSPGYTF. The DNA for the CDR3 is TGTGCCAGCAGTTCTCCTGGCTACACCTTC. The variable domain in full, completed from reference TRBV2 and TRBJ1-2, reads EPEVTQTPSHQVTQMGQEVILRCVPISNHLYFYWYRQILGQKVEFLVSFYNNEISEKSEIFDDQFSVERPDGSNFTLKIRSTKLEDSAMYFCASSSPGYTFGSGTRLTVV.

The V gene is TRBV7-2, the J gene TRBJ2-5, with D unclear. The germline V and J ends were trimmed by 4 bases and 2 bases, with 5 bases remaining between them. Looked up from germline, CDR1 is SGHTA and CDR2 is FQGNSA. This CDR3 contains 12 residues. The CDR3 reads CASSYQQETQYF. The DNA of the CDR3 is TGTGCCAGCAGCTACCAGCAAGAGACCCAGTACTTC.

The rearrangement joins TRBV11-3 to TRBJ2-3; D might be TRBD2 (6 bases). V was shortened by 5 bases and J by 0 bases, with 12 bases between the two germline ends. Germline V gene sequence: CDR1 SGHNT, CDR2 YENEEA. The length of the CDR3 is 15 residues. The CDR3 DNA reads TGTGCCAGCAGCCCCGGGACTCTAAGCACAGATACGCAGTATTTT. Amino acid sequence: CASSPGTLSTDTQYF.

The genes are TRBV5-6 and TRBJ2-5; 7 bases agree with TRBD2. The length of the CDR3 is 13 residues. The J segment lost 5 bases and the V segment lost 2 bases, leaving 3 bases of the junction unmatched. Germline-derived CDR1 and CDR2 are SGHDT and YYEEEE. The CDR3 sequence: CASSLAGSETQYF. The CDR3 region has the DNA TGTGCCAGCAGCTTAGCGGGGAGCGAGACCCAGTACTTC.

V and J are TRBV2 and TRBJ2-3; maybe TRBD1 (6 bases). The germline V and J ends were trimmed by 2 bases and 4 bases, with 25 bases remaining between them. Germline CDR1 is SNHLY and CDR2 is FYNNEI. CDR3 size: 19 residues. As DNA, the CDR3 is TGTGCCAGCAGTGAAACATTCTTTGGCGGGCAACACAGGGCAGATACGCAGTATTTT. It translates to CASSETFFGGQHRADTQYF.

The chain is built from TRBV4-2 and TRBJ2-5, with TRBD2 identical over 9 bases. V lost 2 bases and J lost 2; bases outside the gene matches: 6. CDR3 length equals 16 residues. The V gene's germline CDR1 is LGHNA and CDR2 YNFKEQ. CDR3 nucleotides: TGTGCCAGCAGCCAAAATCGGCTAGCGGGACAAGAGACCCAGTACTTC. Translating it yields CASSQNRLAGQETQYF.